This TCR beta chain was obtained from a study of blood T cells in healthy people across ages. CDR3 length: 15 residues. Germline CDR1 reads MGHDK; CDR2 reads SYGVNS. The ends lost 7 bases at V and 6 bases at J; junction bases unmatched: 8. Together with a sample-barcoded 5' primer, a J-beta primer mix was included in a second PCR lasting about 7 to 11 cycles. One entry per CDR3 protein, called by TCRdb with MiXCR from the 5' RACE reads. The data hold about 970,000 distinct CDR3 sequences, with about 51% observed a single time. The chain employs TRBV25-1 and TRBJ1-6; 8 positions match TRBD1. Specimen: blood. The TCR was taken from a woman aged 55-70 years in good health. CDR3 amino acids: CASNEDRGGNSPLHF. CDR3 DNA: TGTGCCAGCAACGAAGACAGGGGAGGTAATTCACCCCTCCACTTT.